These T cell receptor beta chains were read from a single sample in a study of graft-versus-host responses after intestinal transplantation. Using immunoSEQ multiplex PCR, the repertoire was profiled, and TCRdb retains in-frame clones only, with some absent. The sample shows 7,500 to 10,000 clones, about 88% of them seen only once. Specimen: ileum tissue, collected roughly 700 days after intestinal transplantation. Receptors were obtained from a human patient who received an intestinal transplant, so some T cells may come from the graft donor. The CDR3 runs from the conserved cysteine through the conserved F or W. Each record gives: V gene, J gene, D gene, clone size, CDR3 DNA, CDR3 protein. A D gene is named only where the DNA matches it firmly. Clone sizes are given selectively: once, few, many, or a class where the clone is expanded.

TRBV10-3	TRBJ2-7	TRBD1	.	TGTGCCATCAGCCACAACCCCGACAGGGGATTCGGCTACGAGCAGTACTTC	CAISHNPDRGFGYEQYF
TRBV11-2	TRBJ1-6	.	.	TGTGCCAGCAGCTTAGGAATGGCAGGGATTAATTCACCCCTCCACTTT	CASSLGMAGINSPLHF
TRBV5-1	TRBJ2-5	.	.	TGCGCCAGCAGCTCAACAGCAGGCAAGACCCAGTACTTC	CASSSTAGKTQYF
TRBV9	TRBJ2-2	.	.	TGTGCCAGCAGCCGGGAGACGCCAGGGGAGCTGTTTTTT	CASSRETPGELFF
TRBV27	TRBJ2-7	.	.	TGTGCCAGCAGTTTTGGTGGGTTCGACGAGCAGTACTTC	CASSFGGFDEQYF
TRBV10-2	TRBJ2-3	TRBD2	.	TGCGCCAGCGCCGGACTAGCGGTTAGCACAGATACGCAGTATTTT	CASAGLAVSTDTQYF
TRBV19	TRBJ2-3	.	.	TGTGCCAGTAGTACCCCGGACGATAGAGATACGCAGTATTTT	CASSTPDDRDTQYF
TRBV2	TRBJ1-1	.	.	TGTGCCAGCAGTTCGAGGGGAGTTAACACTGAAGCTTTCTTT	CASSSRGVNTEAFF
TRBV5-5	TRBJ1-1	TRBD1	few	TGTGCCAGCAGCTTTAAGGACAGGGGATCGCAAGCTTTCTTT	CASSFKDRGSQAFF
TRBV9	TRBJ2-3	.	.	TGTGCCAGCAGCGTAGGTGTTGGAGTAGCAGATACGCAGTATTTT	CASSVGVGVADTQYF
TRBV25-1	TRBJ2-7	TRBD1	.	TGTGCCAGCAGTGAGACAGGGGGCCCGAGCTCCTACGAGCAGTACTTC	CASSETGGPSSYEQYF
TRBV12-1	TRBJ2-1	.	.	TGTGCCAGCAGCTTTCGGGACAGGGGCCTAAATGAGCAGTTCTTC	CASSFRDRGLNEQFF
TRBV11-1	TRBJ2-7	.	large	TGTGCCAGCAGCTGGAGATATCAGGACGAGCAGTACTTC	CASSWRYQDEQYF
TRBV27	TRBJ1-6	TRBD1	.	TGTGCCAGCAGGACACAGGGGAGCTCCTATAATTCACCCCTCCACTTT	CASRTQGSSYNSPLHF
TRBV6-1	TRBJ1-5	TRBD1	.	TGTGCCAGCAGTGAAGCCCGGACAGGGGGGAACGCCCAGCATTTT	CASSEARTGGNAQHF
TRBV30	TRBJ1-2	.	.	TGTGCCTGGAGTGAGGGCGCGGGCTATGGCTACACCTTC	CAWSEGAGYGYTF
TRBV7-9	TRBJ2-3	TRBD2	.	TGTGCCAGCAGGATGAGCGGGGGTACAGATACGCAGTATTTT	CASRMSGGTDTQYF
TRBV28	TRBJ2-7	TRBD2	.	TGTGCCAGCAGTGTGACCGGGACTAGTCTCCACGAGCAGTACTTC	CASSVTGTSLHEQYF
TRBV7-9	TRBJ2-1	.	once	TGTGCCAGCAGCTTTGGTCAGAGGAGGCGGGAGCAGTTCTTC	CASSFGQRRREQFF
TRBV6-5	TRBJ1-6	TRBD1	.	TGTGCCAGCAGTTCCATACCGGGACAGGGAATGCCACCCCTCCACTTT	CASSSIPGQGMPPLHF
TRBV5-5	TRBJ2-7	TRBD2	.	TGTGCCAGCAGGCGGTCCTCGGGGGGCGAGCAGTACTTC	CASRRSSGGEQYF
TRBV5-1	TRBJ1-4	.	.	TGCGCCAGCAGCTTGGCCGGGATATCTCAGGAAAAACTGTTTTTT	CASSLAGISQEKLFF
TRBV5-1	TRBJ2-3	TRBD1	.	TGCGCCAGCAGCCCGGGACAGGGGAGCGATACGCAGTATTTT	CASSPGQGSDTQYF
TRBV5-1	TRBJ1-4	TRBD1	.	TGCGCCAGCAGCTTGGGACAGGGAAGTTGGGCTGAAAAACTGTTTTTT	CASSLGQGSWAEKLFF
TRBV19	TRBJ1-1	TRBD1	once	TGTGCCAGTACCCCACAGGGGGTGAACACTGAAGCTTTCTTT	CASTPQGVNTEAFF
TRBV4-1	TRBJ2-5	.	.	TGCGCCAGCAGCCAAGGCCCAGCGGTGCAAGAGACCCAGTACTTC	CASSQGPAVQETQYF
TRBV7-2	TRBJ2-7	.	.	TGTGCCAGCAGGCTAGCTAGTCACGCGTCCTACGAGCAGTACTTC	CASRLASHASYEQYF